The 20 T cell receptor beta chains below were found in one sample sequenced in a study of cytomegalovirus exposure and HLA in healthy donors. PCR amplification relied on 60 Vbeta primers (plus 13 Jbeta primers). Profiling relied on immunoSEQ multiplex PCR, and the TCRdb table lists in-frame clones only, not all of them. The table lists around 120,000 clones, over 80% of them singletons. The sequencing input was PBMCs. These receptors all come from a man between 45 and 60 years old in good health and CMV-seronegative.

This chain joins TRBV10-3 and TRBJ1-5, with 9 bases matching TRBD1. Germline V gives CDR1 ENHRY, CDR2 SYGVKD. The V and J ends lost 4 bases and 10 bases, in that order; junction bases with no gene match: 8. CDR3 length: 14 amino acids. Here the CDR3 reads CAISGTGDGLPQHF. Written as DNA, the CDR3 is TGTGCCATCAGTGGGACAGGGGACGGGCTACCCCAGCATTTT.

The J gene is TRBJ2-7, the V gene TRBV25-1; 8 bases fit TRBD1. This CDR3 is 13 amino acids long. Trimming took 8 bases from V and 1 from J; bases not matched to a gene: 4. Germline V gives CDR1 MGHDK, CDR2 SYGVNS. The CDR3 spells CASQDRVSYEQYF. As DNA, the CDR3 is TGTGCCAGCCAGGACAGGGTATCCTACGAGCAGTACTTC.

J is TRBJ2-7 and V is TRBV5-6; tentative D call: TRBD1 (5 bases). The germline V gene has CDR1 SGHDT and CDR2 YYEEEE. There are 16 residues in the CDR3. V gave up 4 bases and J gave up 9 bases, with 26 bases separating them. In DNA, the CDR3 is TGTGCCAGCAGCCCAAGGCAAGGCAGGGATGATAGAAGGCAGTACTTC. Protein product: CASSPRQGRDDRRQYF.

The genes are TRBV30 and TRBJ1-5, with 9 bases lining up with TRBD1. The CDR3 runs to 20 residues. Germline V lookup: CDR1 GTSNPN, CDR2 SVGIG (reference sequence). The V segment lost 2 bases and the J segment 2 bases; nucleotides outside the gene matches: 19. CDR3 amino acids: CAWSTYPGTGSRIGNQPQHF. CDR3 nucleotides: TGTGCCTGGAGTACCTACCCCGGGACAGGGTCGCGGATCGGCAATCAGCCCCAGCATTTT.

This clone was recorded once. The CDR3 nucleotides read TGTGCCAGCAGGGCAGGGGGCAGAACAGATACGCAGTATTTT. It yields the protein CASRAGGRTDTQYF. This sequence joins TRBV28 and TRBJ2-3; TRBD1 matches 8 bases. This CDR3 has 14 residues. Germline lookup yields CDR1 MDHEN and CDR2 SYDVKM. The junction had 5 bases not matched to a gene; V was cut back by 6 bases and J by 3 bases.

A word on this clone: The junction departs from germline at one end; a sequencing error may be responsible. This chain links TRBV7-3 with TRBJ2-5; D is perhaps TRBD1 (6 bases). Looked up from germline, CDR1 is SGHTA and CDR2 is FQGTGA. CDR3 length equals 15 residues. CDR3: CDSSSTGHPEETQYF. The CDR3 region has the DNA TGTGACAGCAGCTCCACGGGACACCCAGAAGAGACCCAGTACTTC. Variable domain in full (rest from reference TRBV7-3 and TRBJ2-5): GAGVSQTPSNKVTEKGKYVELRCDPISGHTALYWYRQSLGQGPEFLIYFQGTGAADDSGLPNDRFFAVRPEGSVSTLKIQRTERGDSAVYLCDSSSTGHPEETQYFGPGTRLLVL.

This rearrangement joins TRBV27 to TRBJ1-1, with D maybe TRBD1 (6 bases). The CDR3 is made up of 16 amino acids. V shed 5 bases and J shed 0 bases, with 16 bases lying between them. Per the germline V gene, CDR1 is MNHEY and CDR2 is SMNVEV (reference sequence). DNA for the CDR3: TGTGCCAGCAGTGACGACAGGACCCGGCTGAACACTGAAGCTTTCTTT. This gives the protein CASSDDRTRLNTEAFF.

This rearrangement joins TRBV5-1 to TRBJ2-3; D may be TRBD2 (5 bases). Trimming shortened V by 2 bases and J by 0 bases, and 10 bases separated the two germline ends. There are 15 residues in the CDR3. Per germline, CDR1 SGHRS and CDR2 YFSETQ. CDR3 amino acids: CASSFEAASTDTQYF. The CDR3 DNA reads as TGCGCCAGCAGCTTTGAAGCGGCGAGCACAGATACGCAGTATTTT.

This clone has just a few counts. CDR3 nucleotides: TGTGCCGGAAGTCGGGTCGATGAGCAGTTCTTC. This sequence encodes CAGSRVDEQFF. The genes are TRBV2 and TRBJ2-1; D unclear. V gave up 11 bases and J gave up 8 bases, with 13 bases separating them. Germline CDR1 is SNHLY and CDR2 is FYNNEI. The CDR3 runs 11 residues.

V usage is TRBV7-3 and J usage is TRBJ2-3; D possibly corresponds to TRBD1 (5 bases). This CDR3 has 16 residues. Trimming stripped 2 bases from V and 2 bases from J, with 14 bases between. Germline CDR1 SGHTA, CDR2 FQGTGA. For the CDR3, the DNA is TGTGCCAGCAGCTTAGATACAGGCGCTACCACAGATACGCAGTATTTT. It encodes CASSLDTGATTDTQYF.

CDR3 DNA: TGTGCCAGCAGCAGAACAGGGACTGAAGCTTTCTTT. This gives the protein CASSRTGTEAFF. The chain recombines TRBV7-9 with TRBJ1-1; a possible D gene is TRBD1 (6 bases). This CDR3 region has 12 residues. Trimming shortened V by 5 bases and J by 5 bases, and 9 bases separated the two germline ends. Germline V gene sequence: CDR1 SEHNR, CDR2 FQNEAQ (reference sequence).

DNA for the CDR3: TGTGCCAGCAGGACGGGACTAGAAGGTCGATGGTACTTC. This codes for CASRTGLEGRWYF. The genes are TRBV28 and TRBJ2-7; 8 bases line up with TRBD2. The V gene end was trimmed by 6 bases and the J gene end by 12 bases; junction bases not matched to a gene: 13. Per germline, CDR1 MDHEN and CDR2 SYDVKM. CDR3 length equals 13 residues.

The J gene is TRBJ1-2, the V gene TRBV30, with D possibly matching TRBD1 (6 bases). Germline V gene lookup returns CDR1 GTSNPN and CDR2 SVGIG (reference sequence). The CDR3 extends over 12 amino acids. The V gene lost 7 bases and the J gene lost 7 bases, with 16 bases spanning the gap. CDR3 sequence reads: CAYSAQGCGYTF. CDR3 bases: TGTGCCTATTCAGCCCAGGGGTGTGGCTACACCTTC.

The J gene is TRBJ2-3, the V gene TRBV2, with D unclear. With 7 bases removed from V and 2 bases from J, the gap between germline ends came to 7 bases. Germline V gives CDR1 SNHLY, CDR2 FYNNEI. This CDR3 has 12 amino acids. In DNA form, the CDR3 reads TGTGCCAGCAATCGGGTCACAGATACGCAGTATTTT. Translating it yields CASNRVTDTQYF.

The V gene is TRBV10-3, the J gene TRBJ2-1; 7 bases map to TRBD2. CDR1 and CDR2 (germline): ENHRY, SYGVKD. V was pared by 5 bases and J by 7 bases, with 2 bases of the junction left unmatched. The CDR3 totals 12 residues. Written as DNA, the CDR3 is TGTGCCATCAGTCAGGGAGGGAATGAGCAGTTCTTC. Protein: CAISQGGNEQFF.

This rearrangement joins TRBV5-4 to TRBJ2-7; D perhaps matches TRBD1 (7 bases). There are 13 residues in the CDR3. Trimming left V 4 bases short and J 3 bases short, with 11 bases between. From germline, CDR1 is SGHNT and CDR2 YYREEE (reference sequence). The CDR3 DNA reads as TGTGCCAGCAGCCAGCAGGGGGGCTACGAGCAGTACTTC. Protein sequence: CASSQQGGYEQYF.

The V and J genes are TRBV7-3 and TRBJ1-1; D gene uncertain. The CDR3 loop spans 15 amino acids. Trimming shortened V by 2 bases and J by 7 bases, and 17 bases separated the two germline ends. Germline loops: CDR1 SGHTA, CDR2 FQGTGA. The CDR3 DNA reads as TGTGCCAGCAGCTTACGGCCCGAGACGGGATATGAAGCTTTCTTT. It is translated as CASSLRPETGYEAFF. The full variable domain, its missing parts supplied by reference TRBV7-3 and TRBJ1-1, is GAGVSQTPSNKVTEKGKYVELRCDPISGHTALYWYRQSLGQGPEFLIYFQGTGAADDSGLPNDRFFAVRPEGSVSTLKIQRTERGDSAVYLCASSLRPETGYEAFFGQGTRLTVV.

The V call is TRBV4-2, the J call TRBJ2-7; 8 nucleotides align to TRBD1. In germline, CDR1 is LGHNA, CDR2 YNFKEQ. The CDR3 spans 17 residues. V was clipped by 3 bases and J by 5 bases; unmatched bases: 15. The CDR3 DNA sequence: TGTGCCAGCAGCCAGGAACCAGGGGGCGATCGAGTCCACGAGCAGTACTTC. Its translation: CASSQEPGGDRVHEQYF.

This rearrangement joins TRBV2 to TRBJ2-7; 10 bases line up with TRBD2. The CDR3 spans 15 residues. The V gene's germline CDR1 is SNHLY and CDR2 FYNNEI. The ends lost 1 base at V and 5 bases at J; junction bases unmatched: 5. The CDR3 nucleotides read TGTGCCAGCAGTGAAGGGCTAGCGGGGGACCACGAGCAGTACTTC. It codes for CASSEGLAGDHEQYF.

V usage is TRBV6-1 and J usage is TRBJ1-1; D gene uncertain. This CDR3 region has 13 residues. Trimming removed 0 bases from V and 2 bases from J, with 4 bases in between. The germline CDR1 and CDR2 sequences are MNHNS and SASEGT. DNA for the CDR3: TGTGCCAGCAGTGAAGCACACAACACTGAAGCTTTCTTT. Amino acid sequence: CASSEAHNTEAFF.